Presented here are 23 T cell receptor beta chains from one specimen sequenced in a study of blood T cell repertoires in COVID-19. Only in-frame clones appear in the TCRdb table, and some are missing; sequencing was by immunoSEQ multiplex PCR. This table has hundreds of thousands of clones, 88% appearing once. The sample comprised PBMCs or T cells enriched from blood (not recorded which). Receptor source: a woman aged 45 to 65 who had recovered from COVID-19.

The CDR3 sequence is CASSLGQGNTGELFF. CDR3 nucleotides: TGCGCCAGCAGCTTGGGACAGGGAAACACCGGGGAGCTGTTTTTT. V usage is TRBV5-1 and J usage is TRBJ2-2, with 7 bases fitting TRBD1. Germline V CDR1 and CDR2: SGHRS, YFSETQ. V shed 0 bases, J shed 2 bases, and the junction held 1 base outside the gene matches. The CDR3 length is 15 residues.

This clone was observed once. This chain joins TRBV27 and TRBJ2-1, with 8 bases that match TRBD1. The CDR3 has 15 amino acids. Germline CDR1 and CDR2: MNHEY and SMNVEV (reference sequence). V shed 7 bases and J 3 bases; nucleotides not matched to a gene: 8. CDR3 nucleotides: TGTGCCAGCACCTGGGGGACAGGAGACTACAATGAGCAGTTCTTC. Its protein product is CASTWGTGDYNEQFF.

To note about this clone: Other DNA sequences in the sample encode the same CDR3. DNA of the CDR3: TGTGCCAGCAGGCTGGCAGAGACCCAGTACTTC. It is translated as CASRLAETQYF. The chain carries TRBV12-3 or TRBV12-4 and TRBJ2-5; D ambiguous. CDR3 length equals 11 residues. The germline V and J ends were trimmed by 6 bases and 4 bases, with 6 bases remaining between them.

V and J are TRBV6-5 and TRBJ1-5; 7 bases match TRBD1. Germline CDR1 MNHEY, CDR2 SVGAGI. J was trimmed by 7 bases and V by 5 bases; bases with no gene match: 11. This CDR3 contains 15 residues. In DNA form, the CDR3 reads TGTGCCAGCAGTCAATTCACAGGGGTGGGGCAGCCCCAGCATTTT. Translated, it gives CASSQFTGVGQPQHF.

The chain is built from TRBV15 and TRBJ2-5; 7 nucleotides line up with TRBD2. V lost 0 bases to trimming and J lost 5 bases; unmatched junction nucleotides: 9. The CDR3 covers 16 residues. Germline V gene data show CDR1 as LNHNV and CDR2 as YYDKDF (reference sequence). As DNA, the CDR3 is TGTGCCACCAGCAGAGATGGGACGGGAGCGGGGGAGACCCAGTACTTC. It specifies CATSRDGTGAGETQYF.

This chain links TRBV2 with TRBJ2-2, with 13 bases that match TRBD2. The trim removed 8 bases at V and 0 bases at J, leaving 6 bases unmatched. CDR3 length equals 17 residues. Germline assignment: CDR1 SNHLY and CDR2 FYNNEI. This CDR3 reads CASRATSGRTNTGELFF. The CDR3 DNA sequence: TGTGCCAGCCGGGCGACTAGCGGGAGGACGAACACCGGGGAGCTGTTTTTT. Full variable domain (missing parts from reference TRBV2 and TRBJ2-2): EPEVTQTPSHQVTQMGQEVILRCVPISNHLYFYWYRQILGQKVEFLVSFYNNEISEKSEIFDDQFSVERPDGSNFTLKIRSTKLEDSAMYFCASRATSGRTNTGELFFGEGSRLTVL.

This chain joins TRBV10-3 and TRBJ1-1; TRBD1 aligns across 7 bases. This CDR3 contains 14 residues. Per germline, CDR1 ENHRY and CDR2 SYGVKD. Losses at the gene ends were 4 bases for V and 0 bases for J; bases not matched to a gene: 2. CDR3 residues: CAISGDSMNTEAFF. CDR3 nucleotides: TGTGCCATCAGTGGGGACAGTATGAACACTGAAGCTTTCTTT.

V is TRBV2 and J is TRBJ1-2; perhaps TRBD1 as D (6 bases). The CDR3 runs 13 residues. Trimming took 7 bases from V and 4 from J, leaving 13 bases between them. CDR1 and CDR2 (germline): SNHLY, FYNNEI. Here the CDR3 DNA reads TGTGCCAGCAACGTACAGGGATCCTATGGCTACACCTTC. It codes for CASNVQGSYGYTF.

The chain has TRBV5-1 and TRBJ1-6, with D possibly matching TRBD1 (6 bases). Looked up from germline, CDR1 is SGHRS and CDR2 is YFSETQ. The CDR3 covers 16 residues. With 0 bases removed from V and 6 bases from J, the gap between germline ends came to 13 bases. The CDR3 spells CASSLAPDRVNSPLHF. CDR3 in DNA: TGCGCCAGCAGCTTGGCACCGGACAGAGTTAATTCACCCCTCCACTTT.

The V gene is TRBV7-9, the J gene TRBJ2-1, with TRBD2 matching 10 bases. There are 15 residues in the CDR3. The germline CDR1 and CDR2 sequences are SEHNR and FQNEAQ (reference sequence). The ends lost 4 bases at V and 8 bases at J; junction bases unmatched: 8. In nucleotides, the CDR3 is TGTGCCAGCAGCTCCGGGACTAGCGTTTTCGATGAGCAGTTCTTC. Translating it yields CASSSGTSVFDEQFF. Together with reference TRBV7-9 and TRBJ2-1, the CDR3 gives the full variable domain: DTGVSQNPRHKITKRGQNVTFRCDPISEHNRLYWYRQTLGQGPEFLTYFQNEAQLEKSRLLSDRFSAERPKGSFSTLEIQRTEQGDSAMYLCASSSGTSVFDEQFFGPGTRLTVL.

This chain uses TRBV7-8 with TRBJ2-7; 9 positions agree with TRBD2. V lost 7 bases and J lost 3; bases outside the gene matches: 10. Germline V gives CDR1 SGHVS, CDR2 FQNEAQ. CDR3 length equals 15 residues. In DNA form, the CDR3 reads TGTGCCAGCAACAGGGGTAGCGGGAGTAGCTACGAGCAGTACTTC. It encodes CASNRGSGSSYEQYF.

The gene calls are TRBV3-1 (or the pseudogene TRBV3-2) and TRBJ1-6; no clear D gene. Deletions cut 6 bases from V and 5 bases from J, with 8 bases between. Germline V gene lookup returns CDR1 LGHDT and CDR2 YNNKEL (reference sequence). The CDR3 spans 13 residues. CDR3 coding DNA: TGTGCCAGCAGATCACGGGATAATTCACCCCTCCACTTT. Its translation: CASRSRDNSPLHF.

In the case of this clone: Distinct nucleotide sequences in the sample also encode this CDR3. The gene calls are TRBV20-1 and TRBJ1-1; tentatively, D is TRBD1 (5 bases). CDR3 size: 11 residues. Trimming shortened V by 5 bases and J by 2 bases, and 6 bases separated the two germline ends. Germline assignment: CDR1 DFQATT and CDR2 SNEGSKA (reference sequence). CDR3 sequence: CSADRNTEAFF. DNA for the CDR3: TGCAGTGCTGACAGAAACACTGAAGCTTTCTTT.

The chain recombines TRBV27 with TRBJ2-6, with D possibly matching TRBD2 (5 bases). In germline, CDR1 is MNHEY, CDR2 SMNVEV (reference sequence). Trimming cost V 2 bases and J 1 base, with 6 bases left between them. The CDR3 covers 15 residues. Here the CDR3 reads CASSLGGSGANVLTF. The CDR3 bases are TGTGCCAGCAGTTTAGGAGGTTCTGGGGCCAACGTCCTGACTTTC.

The chain couples TRBV14 to TRBJ1-1; 12 bases agree with TRBD1. CDR3 length: 17 amino acids. Germline loops: CDR1 SGHDN, CDR2 FVKESK. V lost 1 base and J lost 5; bases outside the gene matches: 8. The CDR3 DNA reads TGTGCCAGCAGCCAAGGGAATCGGGACAGGGGGCTAACTGAAGCTTTCTTT. It encodes CASSQGNRDRGLTEAFF.

This clone is deemed medium-sized. The CDR3 here is CASSPGLAGNEQFF. CDR3 coding DNA: TGTGCCAGCAGCCCGGGACTAGCAGGCAATGAGCAGTTCTTC. The chain recombines TRBV7-3 with TRBJ2-1; 9 nucleotides line up with TRBD2. The CDR3 covers 14 residues. V gave up 5 bases and J gave up 6 bases; unmatched junction bases: 5. Germline values: CDR1 SGHTA, CDR2 FQGTGA.

V and J are TRBV19 and TRBJ2-2, with 12 bases fitting TRBD2. The germline V gene has CDR1 LNHDA and CDR2 SQIVND (reference sequence). V shed 7 bases, J shed 1 base, and the junction held 7 bases outside the gene matches. The CDR3 runs 17 residues. CDR3 loop: CASTLAGGPGNTGELFF. The DNA of the CDR3 is TGTGCCAGTACGCTAGCGGGAGGGCCGGGGAACACCGGGGAGCTGTTTTTT.

The chain is built from TRBV19 and TRBJ2-1, with TRBD1 matching 7 bases. CDR1 and CDR2 from the germline V gene are LNHDA and SQIVND (reference sequence). The V segment lost 4 bases and the J segment 0 bases; nucleotides outside the gene matches: 3. There are 15 residues in the CDR3. Here the CDR3 reads CASSRGTVSYNEQFF. As DNA, the CDR3 is TGTGCCAGTAGTAGAGGGACAGTCTCCTACAATGAGCAGTTCTTC.

The chain has TRBV6-2 or TRBV6-3 and TRBJ1-2, with 7 bases matching TRBD1. After removal of 6 bases from V and 7 bases from J, the junction contained 8 bases not matched to a gene. Germline CDR1 reads MNHEY; CDR2 reads SVGEGT. This CDR3 region has 13 residues. CDR3 protein: CASSLRQGGGYTF. CDR3 in DNA: TGTGCCAGCAGCCTAAGACAGGGCGGTGGCTACACCTTC.

V and J are TRBV30 and TRBJ1-4; unclear D gene. Germline CDR1 GTSNPN, CDR2 SVGIG (reference sequence). CDR3 length: 15 residues. V dropped 4 bases and J dropped 0 bases, with 12 bases sitting between them. The CDR3 DNA reads TGTGCCTGGACCACCTACAGCTCAACTAATGAAAAACTGTTTTTT. This encodes CAWTTYSSTNEKLFF.

The rearrangement links TRBV4-3 to TRBJ2-5; weak D call: TRBD2 (6 bases). V shed 0 bases and J shed 5 bases, with 16 bases lying between them. CDR1 is LGHNA, CDR2 YSLEER, per germline. The CDR3 spans 16 residues. The CDR3 protein is CASSQDWGGVGETQYF. The CDR3, as DNA: TGCGCCAGCAGCCAAGATTGGGGAGGAGTAGGGGAGACCCAGTACTTC.

The chain employs TRBV19 and TRBJ2-7; TRBD2 might be the D (6 bases). The ends were cut back, 6 bases at V and 2 bases at J, with 14 bases in the middle. Germline V lookup: CDR1 LNHDA, CDR2 SQIVND (reference sequence). The CDR3 runs 14 residues. CDR3 protein: CASRDGTAPYEQYF. The CDR3, as DNA: TGTGCCAGTAGGGACGGGACTGCACCCTACGAGCAGTACTTC.

This clone came up once. The chain recombines TRBV7-9 with TRBJ1-4; D remains ambiguous. Trimming shortened V by 3 bases and J by 4 bases, and 18 bases separated the two germline ends. Germline V gene sequence: CDR1 SEHNR, CDR2 FQNEAQ (reference sequence). The CDR3 has 17 amino acids. The CDR3 sequence is CASSFGSTSTLNEKLFF. CDR3 in DNA: TGTGCCAGCAGCTTCGGGAGTACCTCTACCCTTAATGAAAAACTGTTTTTT.